This is a list of T cell receptor beta chains from one sample in a study of T-cell memory formation after mild COVID-19. TCRdb re-analysed the 5' RACE reads in MiXCR, keeping a single row per CDR3 protein. Among some 320,000 distinct CDR3 sequences, 15% to 20% were seen once, and the ten largest hold 20% to 25%. Sequencing was done on a sample of PBMCs or a T cell subset sorted from them (not recorded which). The receptors shown here come from a young man who had mild COVID-19 (a few samples of this study predate the infection). Cell type and time point are not known. Both conserved end residues are part of each CDR3. Each record gives: clone size, D gene, V gene, J gene, CDR3 protein, CDR3 DNA. A D gene is named only where the DNA matches it firmly. Expanded clones get a size class; other rows say once, few or many, or leave the size out.

size: many; D: TRBD2; V: TRBV7-2; J: TRBJ2-1; CDR3: CASSSASGEPYNEQFF; DNA: TGTGCCAGCAGCTCCGCTAGCGGGGAGCCATACAATGAGCAGTTCTTC
size: many; D: -; V: TRBV12-3/TRBV12-4; J: TRBJ1-5; CDR3: CASSPTGSNQPQHF; DNA: TGTGCCAGCAGCCCTACAGGGTCGAATCAGCCCCAGCATTTT
size: few; D: -; V: TRBV6-5; J: TRBJ1-2; CDR3: CASSGNNRVFNYGYTF; DNA: TGTGCCAGCAGTGGCAACAACAGGGTTTTTAACTATGGCTACACCTTC
size: -; D: TRBD1; V: TRBV29-1; J: TRBJ2-1; CDR3: CSVEVQGNEQFF; DNA: TGCAGCGTTGAAGTACAGGGGAATGAGCAGTTCTTC
size: few; D: TRBD1; V: TRBV5-6; J: TRBJ2-1; CDR3: CASSTWDRIYNEQFF; DNA: TGTGCCAGCAGCACATGGGACAGAATCTACAATGAGCAGTTCTTC
size: -; D: -; V: TRBV28; J: TRBJ1-4; CDR3: CASRGGNEKLFF; DNA: TGTGCCAGTCGGGGAGGGAATGAAAAACTGTTTTTT
size: few; D: TRBD2; V: TRBV10-2; J: TRBJ2-1; CDR3: CASTTSGGAHNEQFF; DNA: TGCGCCAGCACCACCAGCGGGGGGGCCCACAATGAGCAGTTCTTC
size: few; D: -; V: TRBV14; J: TRBJ2-3; CDR3: CASSQGRTSGDTQYF; DNA: TGTGCCAGCAGCCAAGGTCGGACAAGTGGAGATACGCAGTATTTT
size: few; D: TRBD1; V: TRBV5-1; J: TRBJ1-4; CDR3: CASNTGQDNEKLFF; DNA: TGCGCCAGCAACACGGGACAGGATAATGAAAAACTGTTTTTT
size: few; D: TRBD1; V: TRBV5-6; J: TRBJ1-5; CDR3: CASSSGQGIQPQHF; DNA: TGTGCCAGCAGCTCGGGACAGGGGATTCAGCCCCAGCATTTT
size: few; D: TRBD2; V: TRBV4-2; J: TRBJ2-3; CDR3: CASSQDQRGAGGPNAQDTQYF; DNA: TGTGCCAGCAGCCAAGATCAGCGAGGAGCGGGGGGGCCCAACGCCCAGGATACGCAGTATTTT
size: -; D: -; V: TRBV7-2; J: TRBJ2-2; CDR3: CASSFPSQANTGELFF; DNA: TGTGCCAGCAGCTTTCCCTCTCAGGCGAACACCGGGGAGCTGTTTTTT
size: few; D: TRBD2; V: TRBV7-2; J: TRBJ2-1; CDR3: CASSWGLAGGNEQFF; DNA: TGTGCCAGCAGCTGGGGACTAGCGGGGGGAAATGAGCAGTTCTTC
size: few; D: -; V: TRBV10-3; J: TRBJ2-5; CDR3: CAISDPAENSGTQYF; DNA: TGTGCCATCAGTGACCCAGCCGAGAACTCCGGGACCCAGTACTTC
size: few; D: -; V: TRBV5-1; J: TRBJ1-4; CDR3: CASSLAGSNEKLFF; DNA: TGCGCCAGCAGCTTGGCAGGGAGTAATGAAAAACTGTTTTTT
size: few; D: -; V: TRBV7-6; J: TRBJ2-7; CDR3: CATAQFDGAYEQYF; DNA: TGTGCCACCGCTCAGTTCGACGGCGCCTACGAGCAGTACTTC
size: -; D: -; V: TRBV30; J: TRBJ2-7; CDR3: CAWSLGAYIYEQYF; DNA: TGTGCCTGGAGTTTAGGGGCATATATTTACGAGCAGTACTTC
size: few; D: -; V: TRBV5-1; J: TRBJ1-4; CDR3: CASSVLSGAANEKLFF; DNA: TGCGCCAGCAGCGTCTTATCAGGAGCCGCTAATGAAAAACTGTTTTTT
size: few; D: TRBD2; V: TRBV20-1; J: TRBJ2-3; CDR3: CSARDSPGGGGTSDTQYF; DNA: TGCAGTGCTAGAGACAGCCCTGGGGGCGGGGGGACCTCTGATACGCAGTATTTT
size: few; D: -; V: TRBV6-2/TRBV6-3; J: TRBJ1-3; CDR3: CASRRGGLPGNTIYF; DNA: TGTGCCAGCAGAAGGGGCGGCCTCCCTGGAAACACCATATATTTT
size: many; D: -; V: TRBV6-2/TRBV6-3; J: TRBJ2-1; CDR3: CASSYRMDKSYNEQFF; DNA: TGTGCCAGCAGTTACCGGATGGATAAGTCCTACAATGAGCAGTTCTTC
size: few; D: -; V: TRBV19; J: TRBJ1-2; CDR3: CASSNPGHNYYGYTF; DNA: TGTGCCAGTAGCAATCCGGGACATAATTACTATGGCTACACCTTC
size: -; D: -; V: TRBV7-2; J: TRBJ1-1; CDR3: CASSAGIGAWTEAFF; DNA: TGTGCCAGCAGCGCCGGGATTGGGGCATGGACTGAAGCTTTCTTT
size: few; D: TRBD1; V: TRBV6-4; J: TRBJ2-7; CDR3: CASSPNPTGYYEQYF; DNA: TGTGCCAGCAGCCCTAACCCGACAGGGTACTACGAGCAGTACTTC
size: -; D: TRBD2; V: TRBV9; J: TRBJ2-1; CDR3: CASSVGAGAYTEQFF; DNA: TGTGCCAGCAGCGTAGGAGCGGGGGCGTACACTGAGCAGTTCTTC
size: -; D: TRBD1; V: TRBV12-3/TRBV12-4; J: TRBJ2-1; CDR3: CASSFGDRVDEQFF; DNA: TGTGCCAGCAGTTTTGGGGACAGGGTTGATGAGCAGTTCTTC
size: few; D: -; V: TRBV4-3; J: TRBJ1-2; CDR3: CASSQGAGTIGYTF; DNA: TGCGCCAGCAGCCAAGGTGCAGGGACTATCGGCTACACCTTC
size: many; D: -; V: TRBV7-2; J: TRBJ2-5; CDR3: CASTRPRTVQETQYF; DNA: TGTGCCAGCACCCGACCCCGGACAGTTCAAGAGACCCAGTACTTC
size: few; D: -; V: TRBV7-2; J: TRBJ1-1; CDR3: CASSLVRGRNTEAFF; DNA: TGTGCCAGCAGCTTGGTCAGGGGCCGGAACACTGAAGCTTTCTTT
size: few; D: -; V: TRBV6-5; J: TRBJ1-2; CDR3: CASSYMGSYGYTF; DNA: TGTGCCAGCAGTTACATGGGGTCTTATGGCTACACCTTC
size: -; D: -; V: TRBV4-1; J: TRBJ2-1; CDR3: CASSQEALFNEQFF; DNA: TGCGCCAGCAGCCAAGAGGCTCTCTTCAATGAGCAGTTCTTC
size: few; D: -; V: TRBV13; J: TRBJ2-6; CDR3: CASSLQGANVLTF; DNA: TGTGCCAGCAGCTTACAGGGGGCCAACGTCCTGACTTTC
size: -; D: -; V: TRBV20-1; J: TRBJ1-5; CDR3: CSALWGRGNQPQHF; DNA: TGCAGTGCGTTATGGGGCAGGGGCAATCAGCCCCAGCATTTT
size: few; D: -; V: TRBV27; J: TRBJ2-6; CDR3: CASSAEYDSGANVLTF; DNA: TGTGCCAGCAGTGCAGAATATGACTCTGGGGCCAACGTCCTGACTTTC
size: -; D: -; V: TRBV6-2/TRBV6-3; J: TRBJ2-7; CDR3: CASSSRGPYEQYF; DNA: TGTGCCAGCAGTTCACGGGGACCCTACGAGCAGTACTTC
size: -; D: -; V: TRBV6-5; J: TRBJ2-5; CDR3: CASSYSITGRETQYF; DNA: TGTGCCAGCAGTTACTCGATTACAGGGAGGGAGACCCAGTACTTC
size: -; D: TRBD1; V: TRBV6-2/TRBV6-3; J: TRBJ2-6; CDR3: CASSVQGPGSGANVLTF; DNA: TGTGCCAGCAGCGTACAGGGGCCCGGCTCTGGGGCCAACGTCCTGACTTTC
size: many; D: -; V: TRBV4-1; J: TRBJ2-3; CDR3: CASSQEVTGPDTQYF; DNA: TGCGCCAGCAGCCAAGAGGTAACAGGGCCAGATACGCAGTATTTT
size: -; D: -; V: TRBV10-2; J: TRBJ2-6; CDR3: CASRRGSMGANVLTF; DNA: TGCGCCAGCAGACGGGGGTCGATGGGGGCCAACGTCCTGACTTTC
size: few; D: -; V: TRBV4-2; J: TRBJ2-1; CDR3: CASSQDLSRLVGPNEQFF; DNA: TGTGCCAGCAGCCAAGATCTCTCGAGACTAGTTGGGCCCAATGAGCAGTTCTTC
size: -; D: -; V: TRBV6-5; J: TRBJ2-1; CDR3: CASRALRGGHSSSYNEQFF; DNA: TGTGCCAGCAGAGCTCTGAGGGGGGGCCATTCAAGCTCCTACAATGAGCAGTTCTTC
size: -; D: TRBD2; V: TRBV7-6; J: TRBJ2-7; CDR3: CASRNSGAAVGEQYF; DNA: TGTGCCAGCAGAAATAGCGGGGCGGCGGTCGGGGAGCAGTACTTC
size: few; D: -; V: TRBV20-1; J: TRBJ1-5; CDR3: CSASFGKDQPQHF; DNA: TGCAGTGCTAGCTTCGGAAAGGATCAGCCCCAGCATTTT
size: -; D: -; V: TRBV20-1; J: TRBJ2-2; CDR3: CSASPTGRPSGGELFF; DNA: TGCAGTGCCTCGCCGACTGGAAGACCCTCCGGCGGGGAGCTGTTTTTT
size: few; D: TRBD2; V: TRBV5-1; J: TRBJ2-1; CDR3: CASSSPLAGYNEQFF; DNA: TGCGCCAGCAGCTCCCCCCTAGCGGGGTACAATGAGCAGTTCTTC
size: few; D: -; V: TRBV29-1; J: TRBJ1-2; CDR3: CSVVLQGDYGYTF; DNA: TGCAGCGTTGTTTTGCAGGGCGACTATGGCTACACCTTC
size: -; D: -; V: TRBV28; J: TRBJ2-3; CDR3: CASSIDRNSDTQYF; DNA: TGTGCCAGCAGCATCGACAGGAATTCAGATACGCAGTATTTT
size: many; D: -; V: TRBV14; J: TRBJ2-7; CDR3: CASSLGAPYEQYF; DNA: TGTGCCAGCAGCCTCGGGGCTCCCTACGAGCAGTACTTC
size: few; D: TRBD2; V: TRBV12-3/TRBV12-4; J: TRBJ2-3; CDR3: CASRAAGTSNTDTQYF; DNA: TGTGCCAGCAGAGCGGCCGGGACTAGCAACACAGATACGCAGTATTTT
size: few; D: TRBD2; V: TRBV7-2; J: TRBJ2-1; CDR3: CASSPPGGAGGQGEQFF; DNA: TGTGCCAGCAGCCCCCCGGGGGGAGCGGGGGGGCAGGGTGAGCAGTTCTTC
size: -; D: -; V: TRBV2; J: TRBJ1-5; CDR3: CASSGLASQPQHF; DNA: TGTGCCAGCAGTGGGTTAGCAAGTCAGCCCCAGCATTTT
size: -; D: -; V: TRBV5-4; J: TRBJ2-1; CDR3: CASSFKGGRNEQFF; DNA: TGTGCCAGCAGCTTCAAGGGGGGGCGGAATGAGCAGTTCTTC